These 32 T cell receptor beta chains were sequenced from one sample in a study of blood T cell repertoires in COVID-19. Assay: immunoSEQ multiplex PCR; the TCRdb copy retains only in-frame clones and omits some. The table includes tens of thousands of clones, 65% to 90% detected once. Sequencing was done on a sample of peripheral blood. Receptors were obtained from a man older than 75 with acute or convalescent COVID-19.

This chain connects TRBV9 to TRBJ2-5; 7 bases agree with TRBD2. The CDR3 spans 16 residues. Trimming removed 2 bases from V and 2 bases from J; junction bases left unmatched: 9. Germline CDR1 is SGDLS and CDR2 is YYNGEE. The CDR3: CASSVLGGSPQETQYF. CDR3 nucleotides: TGTGCCAGCAGCGTGTTGGGCGGGAGCCCTCAAGAGACCCAGTACTTC.

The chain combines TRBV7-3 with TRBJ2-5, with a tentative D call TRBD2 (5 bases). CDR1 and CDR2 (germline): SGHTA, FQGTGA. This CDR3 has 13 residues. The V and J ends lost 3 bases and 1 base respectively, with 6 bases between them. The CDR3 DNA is TGTGCCAGCAGCTTGGACTTCCAAGAGACCCAGTACTTC. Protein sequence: CASSLDFQETQYF.

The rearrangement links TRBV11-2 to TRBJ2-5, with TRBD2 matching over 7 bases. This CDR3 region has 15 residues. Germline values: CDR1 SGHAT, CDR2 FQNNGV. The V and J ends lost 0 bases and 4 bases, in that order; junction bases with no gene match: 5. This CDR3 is CASSLDGTGGETQYF. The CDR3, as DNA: TGTGCCAGCAGCTTAGATGGGACGGGAGGAGAGACCCAGTACTTC.

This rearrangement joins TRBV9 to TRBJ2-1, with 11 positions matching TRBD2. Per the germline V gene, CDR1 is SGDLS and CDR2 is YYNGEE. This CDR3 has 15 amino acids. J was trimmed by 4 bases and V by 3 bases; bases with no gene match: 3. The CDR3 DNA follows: TGTGCCAGCAGCGGACTAGCGGGGAAGTACAATGAGCAGTTCTTC. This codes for CASSGLAGKYNEQFF.

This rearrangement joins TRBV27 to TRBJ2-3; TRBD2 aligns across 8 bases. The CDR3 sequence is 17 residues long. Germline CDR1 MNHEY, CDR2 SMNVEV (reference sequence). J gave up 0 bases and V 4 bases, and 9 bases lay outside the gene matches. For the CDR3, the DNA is TGTGCCAGCAGTTCCCGGGGGGGCCCCCTAAGCACAGATACGCAGTATTTT. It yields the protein CASSSRGGPLSTDTQYF.

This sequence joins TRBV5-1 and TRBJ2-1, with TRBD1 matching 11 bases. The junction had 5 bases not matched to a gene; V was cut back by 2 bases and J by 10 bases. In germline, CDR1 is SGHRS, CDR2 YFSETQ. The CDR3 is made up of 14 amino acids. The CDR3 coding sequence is TGCGCCAGCAGCTTAGGACAGGGGGCCGGGGAGCAGTTCTTC. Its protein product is CASSLGQGAGEQFF. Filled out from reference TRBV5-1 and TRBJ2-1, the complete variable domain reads KAGVTQTPRYLIKTRGQQVTLSCSPISGHRSVSWYQQTPGQGLQFLFEYFSETQRNKGNFPGRFSGRQFSNSRSEMNVSTLELGDSALYLCASSLGQGAGEQFFGPGTRLTVL.

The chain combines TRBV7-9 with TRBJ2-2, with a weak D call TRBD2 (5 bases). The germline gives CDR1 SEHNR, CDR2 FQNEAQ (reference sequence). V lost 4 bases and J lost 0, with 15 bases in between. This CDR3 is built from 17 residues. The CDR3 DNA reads TGTGCCAGCAGCTCGTTTACCGGCGGGTCGAACACCGGGGAGCTGTTTTTT. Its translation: CASSSFTGGSNTGELFF. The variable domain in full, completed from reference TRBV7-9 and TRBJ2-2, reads DTGVSQNPRHKITKRGQNVTFRCDPISEHNRLYWYRQTLGQGPEFLTYFQNEAQLEKSRLLSDRFSAERPKGSFSTLEIQRTEQGDSAMYLCASSSFTGGSNTGELFFGEGSRLTVL.

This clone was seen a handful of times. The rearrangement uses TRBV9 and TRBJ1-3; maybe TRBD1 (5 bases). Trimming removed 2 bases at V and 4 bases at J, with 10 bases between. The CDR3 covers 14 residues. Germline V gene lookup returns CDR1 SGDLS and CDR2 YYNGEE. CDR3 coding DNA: TGTGCCAGCAGCGTTGACAGCATCGGAAACACCATATATTTT. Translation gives CASSVDSIGNTIYF.

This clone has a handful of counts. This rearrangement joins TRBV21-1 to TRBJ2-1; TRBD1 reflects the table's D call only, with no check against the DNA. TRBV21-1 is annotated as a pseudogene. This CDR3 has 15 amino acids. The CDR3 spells CASSPMRDSYNEQFF. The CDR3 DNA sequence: TGTGCCAGCAGCCCCATGCGGGACAGTTACAATGAGCAGTTCTTC.

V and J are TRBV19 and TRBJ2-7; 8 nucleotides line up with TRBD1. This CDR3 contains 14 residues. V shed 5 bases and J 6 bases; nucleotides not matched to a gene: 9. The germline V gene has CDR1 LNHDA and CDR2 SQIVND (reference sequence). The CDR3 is CASSVPGQAFEQYF. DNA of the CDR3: TGTGCCAGTAGTGTACCGGGACAGGCGTTCGAGCAGTACTTC.

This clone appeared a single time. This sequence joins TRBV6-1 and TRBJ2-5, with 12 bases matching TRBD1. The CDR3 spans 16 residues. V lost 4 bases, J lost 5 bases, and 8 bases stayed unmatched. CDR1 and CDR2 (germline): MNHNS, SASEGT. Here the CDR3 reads CASSALGTGGAETQYF. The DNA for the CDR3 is TGTGCCAGCAGTGCCCTAGGGACAGGGGGCGCCGAGACCCAGTACTTC.

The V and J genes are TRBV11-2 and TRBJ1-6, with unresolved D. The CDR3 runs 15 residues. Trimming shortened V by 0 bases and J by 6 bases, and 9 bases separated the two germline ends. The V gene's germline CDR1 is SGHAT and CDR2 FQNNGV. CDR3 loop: CASSLETGFNSPLHF. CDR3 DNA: TGTGCCAGCAGCTTAGAAACGGGTTTTAATTCACCCCTCCACTTT.

CDR3 DNA: TGTGCCAGCAGCTTGAGACAGCCTGGGGCCAACGTCCTGACTTTC. It codes for CASSLRQPGANVLTF. The chain uses TRBV7-3 and TRBJ2-6; D is perhaps TRBD1 (5 bases). The CDR3 is 15 amino acids. The germline gives CDR1 SGHTA, CDR2 FQGTGA. V was cut by 3 bases and J by 2 bases, with 8 bases left in between.

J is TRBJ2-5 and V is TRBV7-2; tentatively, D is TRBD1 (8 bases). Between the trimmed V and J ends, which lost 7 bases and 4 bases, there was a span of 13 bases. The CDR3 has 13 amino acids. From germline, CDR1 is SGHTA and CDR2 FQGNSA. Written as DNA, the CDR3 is TGTGCCAGCAAAACAGGGGGGGGAGAGACCCAGTACTTC. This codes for CASKTGGGETQYF.

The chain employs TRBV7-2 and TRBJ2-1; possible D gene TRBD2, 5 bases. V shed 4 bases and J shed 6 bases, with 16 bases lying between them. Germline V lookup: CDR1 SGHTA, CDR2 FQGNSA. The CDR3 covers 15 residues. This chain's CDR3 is CASSSPMLRGNEQFF. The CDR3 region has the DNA TGTGCCAGCAGCTCCCCGATGCTACGGGGCAATGAGCAGTTCTTC.

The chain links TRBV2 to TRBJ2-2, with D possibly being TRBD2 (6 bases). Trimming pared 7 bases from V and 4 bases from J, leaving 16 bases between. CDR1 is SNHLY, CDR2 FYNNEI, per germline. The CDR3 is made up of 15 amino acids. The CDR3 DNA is TGTGCCAGCACCCAAACCGGGAGTGGCACCGGGGAGCTGTTTTTT. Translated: CASTQTGSGTGELFF.

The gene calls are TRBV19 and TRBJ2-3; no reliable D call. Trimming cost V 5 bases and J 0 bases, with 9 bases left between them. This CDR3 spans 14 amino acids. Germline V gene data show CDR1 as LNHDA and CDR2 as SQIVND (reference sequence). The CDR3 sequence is CASSLGSSTDTQYF. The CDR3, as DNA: TGTGCCAGTAGTCTCGGGTCTAGCACAGATACGCAGTATTTT.

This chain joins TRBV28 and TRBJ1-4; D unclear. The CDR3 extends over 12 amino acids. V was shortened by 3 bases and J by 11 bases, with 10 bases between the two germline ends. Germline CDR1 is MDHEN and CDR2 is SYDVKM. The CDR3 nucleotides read TGTGCCAGCAGTTTCGAGGAGCGCAAACTGTTTTTT. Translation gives CASSFEERKLFF.

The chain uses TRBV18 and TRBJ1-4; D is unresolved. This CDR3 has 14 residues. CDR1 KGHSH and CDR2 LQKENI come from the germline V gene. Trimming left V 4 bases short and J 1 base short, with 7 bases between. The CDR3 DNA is TGTGCCAGCTCACAGGAGCTAACTAATGAAAAACTGTTTTTT. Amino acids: CASSQELTNEKLFF.

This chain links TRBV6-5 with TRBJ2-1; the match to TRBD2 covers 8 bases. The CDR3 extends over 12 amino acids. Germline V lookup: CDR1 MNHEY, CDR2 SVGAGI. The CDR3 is CRTGGPNNEQFF. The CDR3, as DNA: TGTAGGACGGGGGGGCCCAACAATGAGCAGTTCTTC.

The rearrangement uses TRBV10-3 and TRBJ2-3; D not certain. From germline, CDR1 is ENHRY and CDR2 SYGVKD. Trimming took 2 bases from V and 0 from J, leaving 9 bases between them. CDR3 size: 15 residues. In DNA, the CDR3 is TGTGCCATCAGTGAGGGAGAATATAGCACAGATACGCAGTATTTT. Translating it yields CAISEGEYSTDTQYF.

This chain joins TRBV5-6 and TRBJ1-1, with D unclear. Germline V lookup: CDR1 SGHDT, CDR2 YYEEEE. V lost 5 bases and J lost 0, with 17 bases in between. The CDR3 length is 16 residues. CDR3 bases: TGTGCCAGCAGTTTTGGACTTTTGCCAGTGAACACTGAAGCTTTCTTT. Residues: CASSFGLLPVNTEAFF.

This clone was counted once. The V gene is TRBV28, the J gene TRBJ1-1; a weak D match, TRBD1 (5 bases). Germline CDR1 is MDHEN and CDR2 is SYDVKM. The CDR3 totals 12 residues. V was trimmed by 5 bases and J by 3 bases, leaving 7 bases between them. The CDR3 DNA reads TGTGCCAGCAGTACAGGTTACACTGAAGCTTTCTTT. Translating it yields CASSTGYTEAFF.

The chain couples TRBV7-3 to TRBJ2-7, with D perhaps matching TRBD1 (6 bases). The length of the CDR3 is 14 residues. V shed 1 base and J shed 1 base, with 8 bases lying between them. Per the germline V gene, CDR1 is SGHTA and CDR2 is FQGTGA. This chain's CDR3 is CASSLNTGSYEQYF. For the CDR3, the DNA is TGTGCCAGCAGCTTAAATACAGGGTCCTACGAGCAGTACTTC. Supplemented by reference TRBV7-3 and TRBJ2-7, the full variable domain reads GAGVSQTPSNKVTEKGKYVELRCDPISGHTALYWYRQSLGQGPEFLIYFQGTGAADDSGLPNDRFFAVRPEGSVSTLKIQRTERGDSAVYLCASSLNTGSYEQYFGPGTRLTVT.

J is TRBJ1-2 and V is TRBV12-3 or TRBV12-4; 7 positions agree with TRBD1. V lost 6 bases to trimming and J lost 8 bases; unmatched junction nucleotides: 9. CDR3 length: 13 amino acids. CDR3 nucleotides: TGTGCCAGCAGACCCACAGGGGTTGGCGGCTACACCTTC. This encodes CASRPTGVGGYTF.

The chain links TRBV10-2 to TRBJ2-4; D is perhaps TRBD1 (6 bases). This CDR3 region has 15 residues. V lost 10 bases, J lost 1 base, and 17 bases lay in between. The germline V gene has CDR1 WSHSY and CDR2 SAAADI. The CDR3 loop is CATKTGWAAKNIQYF. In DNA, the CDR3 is TGCGCCACTAAAACAGGGTGGGCGGCCAAAAACATTCAGTACTTC.

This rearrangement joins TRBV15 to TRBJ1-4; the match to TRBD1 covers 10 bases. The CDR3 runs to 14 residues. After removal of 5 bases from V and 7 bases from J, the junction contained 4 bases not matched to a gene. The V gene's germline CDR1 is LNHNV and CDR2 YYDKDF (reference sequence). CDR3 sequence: CATSLDRGSEKLFF. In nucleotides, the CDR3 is TGTGCCACCAGCCTGGACAGGGGGTCTGAAAAACTGTTTTTT.

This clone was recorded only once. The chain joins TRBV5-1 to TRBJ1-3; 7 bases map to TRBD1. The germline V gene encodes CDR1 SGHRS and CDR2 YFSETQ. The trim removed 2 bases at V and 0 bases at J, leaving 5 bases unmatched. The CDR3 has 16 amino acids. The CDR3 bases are TGCGCCAGCAGCTTAATACAGGGGTCCTCTGGAAACACCATATATTTT. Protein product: CASSLIQGSSGNTIYF.

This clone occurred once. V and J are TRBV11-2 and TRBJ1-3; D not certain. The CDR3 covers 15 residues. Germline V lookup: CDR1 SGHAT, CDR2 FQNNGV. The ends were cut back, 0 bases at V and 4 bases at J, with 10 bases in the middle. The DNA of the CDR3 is TGTGCCAGCAGCTTAGACGGGGTGGAAGGAAACACCATATATTTT. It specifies CASSLDGVEGNTIYF. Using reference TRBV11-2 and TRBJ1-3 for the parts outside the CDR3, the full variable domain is EAGVAQSPRYKIIEKRQSVAFWCNPISGHATLYWYQQILGQGPKLLIQFQNNGVVDDSQLPKDRFSAERLKGVDSTLKIQPAKLEDSAVYLCASSLDGVEGNTIYFGEGSWLTVV.

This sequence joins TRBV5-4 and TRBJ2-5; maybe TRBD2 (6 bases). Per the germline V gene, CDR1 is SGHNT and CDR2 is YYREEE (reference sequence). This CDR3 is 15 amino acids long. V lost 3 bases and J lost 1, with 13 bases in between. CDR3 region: CASSSPQTSQETQYF. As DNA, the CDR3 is TGTGCCAGCAGCTCCCCCCAGACTAGCCAAGAGACCCAGTACTTC.

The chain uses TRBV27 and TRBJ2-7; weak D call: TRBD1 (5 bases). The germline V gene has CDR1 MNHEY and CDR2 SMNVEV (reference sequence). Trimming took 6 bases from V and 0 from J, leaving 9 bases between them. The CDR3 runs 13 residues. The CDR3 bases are TGTGCCAGCAGAGACAGCCACTCCTACGAGCAGTACTTC. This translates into CASRDSHSYEQYF.

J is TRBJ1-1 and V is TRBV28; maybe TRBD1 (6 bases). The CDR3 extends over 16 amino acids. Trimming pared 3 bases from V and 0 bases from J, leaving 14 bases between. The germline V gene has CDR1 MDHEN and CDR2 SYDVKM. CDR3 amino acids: CASSLDTGLMNTEAFF. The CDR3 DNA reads TGTGCCAGCAGTTTGGATACAGGGCTCATGAACACTGAAGCTTTCTTT.